A selection of T cell receptor beta chains follows, all from one sample in a study of blood T cell repertoires in COVID-19. The repertoire was sequenced with immunoSEQ multiplex PCR; TCRdb's copy has only in-frame clones and lacks some. The sample gives 200,000 to 250,000 clones, 70% to 90% of which show up once; over 7% is in the top ten. The sequencing sample was made of PBMCs or T cells enriched from blood (not recorded which). The receptors were gathered from a middle-aged woman with acute COVID-19. Each CDR3 is given without its conserved first and last residue. The order of the fields is V gene, J gene, CDR3 protein.

v_call: TRBV2
j_call: TRBJ1-2
cdr3_aa: ASTAGFSNYGYT

v_call: TRBV6-4
j_call: TRBJ1-1
cdr3_aa: ASQTGPNTEAF

v_call: TRBV4-1
j_call: TRBJ2-1
cdr3_aa: ASSHTTSAYNEQF

v_call: TRBV19
j_call: TRBJ2-7
cdr3_aa: ASTTGGVNGEQY

v_call: TRBV5-8
j_call: TRBJ1-2
cdr3_aa: ASSVGSGPGYGYT

v_call: TRBV28
j_call: TRBJ2-3
cdr3_aa: ASSWAGSTDTQY

v_call: TRBV7-2
j_call: TRBJ2-3
cdr3_aa: ASSLTSGATITRGDTQY

v_call: TRBV2
j_call: TRBJ2-1
cdr3_aa: ASTGRVGSSYNEQF

v_call: TRBV7-8
j_call: TRBJ1-2
cdr3_aa: ASSLGLSTGANYGYT

v_call: TRBV5-5
j_call: TRBJ1-1
cdr3_aa: ASSLVGQGGTEAF

v_call: TRBV19
j_call: TRBJ2-1
cdr3_aa: ASTLGSGEPDNEQF

v_call: TRBV7-3
j_call: TRBJ2-7
cdr3_aa: ASSSPENYEQY

v_call: TRBV19
j_call: TRBJ1-1
cdr3_aa: ASSDRAGPTEAF

v_call: TRBV5-4
j_call: TRBJ2-5
cdr3_aa: ASSHRQEYQETQY

v_call: TRBV5-8
j_call: TRBJ1-5
cdr3_aa: ASRLGDRVWGGTWQPQH

v_call: TRBV9
j_call: TRBJ2-3
cdr3_aa: ASSVAILATDTQY

v_call: TRBV3-1/TRBV3-2
j_call: TRBJ2-4
cdr3_aa: ASSLIDRGNIQY

v_call: TRBV28
j_call: TRBJ2-2
cdr3_aa: ASSLGDGRRTGELF

v_call: TRBV30
j_call: TRBJ1-2
cdr3_aa: AWSVPGQGGYT

v_call: TRBV5-1
j_call: TRBJ2-2
cdr3_aa: ASSLAQVANTGELF

v_call: TRBV5-1
j_call: TRBJ2-3
cdr3_aa: ASSLNPVGDTQY

v_call: TRBV3-1/TRBV3-2
j_call: TRBJ1-4
cdr3_aa: ASSPTLSGTEAEKLF

v_call: TRBV14
j_call: TRBJ2-7
cdr3_aa: ASSQELDSYEQY

v_call: TRBV19
j_call: TRBJ1-2
cdr3_aa: ASSLLGGEWFGYT

v_call: TRBV18
j_call: TRBJ1-3
cdr3_aa: ASSPRDSALKIGY

v_call: TRBV7-8
j_call: TRBJ1-6
cdr3_aa: ASSYQSGNSPLH

v_call: TRBV7-9
j_call: TRBJ2-2
cdr3_aa: ASIRGLGTGELF

v_call: TRBV21-1
j_call: TRBJ1-4
cdr3_aa: ASSPQGTAPNEKLF

v_call: TRBV12-3/TRBV12-4
j_call: TRBJ2-3
cdr3_aa: ASRGQTTDTQY

v_call: TRBV30
j_call: TRBJ1-1
cdr3_aa: AWSGAAGSNTEAF

v_call: TRBV19
j_call: TRBJ1-5
cdr3_aa: ASSSAGAGWNQPQH

v_call: TRBV30
j_call: TRBJ2-7
cdr3_aa: AWSQGQSPYEQY

v_call: TRBV6-1
j_call: TRBJ1-5
cdr3_aa: ASSERTGGNQPQH

v_call: TRBV5-4
j_call: TRBJ1-4
cdr3_aa: ASSFGQTTNEKLF

v_call: TRBV19
j_call: TRBJ2-2
cdr3_aa: ASSISIGTGELF

v_call: TRBV6-5
j_call: TRBJ1-6
cdr3_aa: ASTLGQGGSPLH

v_call: TRBV27
j_call: TRBJ2-2
cdr3_aa: ASSWSTGFATGELF

v_call: TRBV6-5
j_call: TRBJ2-3
cdr3_aa: ATSRQYTDTQY

v_call: TRBV11-3
j_call: TRBJ1-1
cdr3_aa: ASSKGVSQNTEAF

v_call: TRBV19
j_call: TRBJ2-7
cdr3_aa: ASSIDLFQVYEQY

v_call: TRBV6-5
j_call: TRBJ2-5
cdr3_aa: ASSYSRQGQETQY

v_call: TRBV30
j_call: TRBJ2-3
cdr3_aa: AWSVGPQGANTDTQY

v_call: TRBV27
j_call: TRBJ2-3
cdr3_aa: ASSLSWLAGADTQY

v_call: TRBV10-3
j_call: TRBJ2-1
cdr3_aa: AISTLDSPNEQF

v_call: TRBV18
j_call: TRBJ1-2
cdr3_aa: ASSPGQDYGYT

v_call: TRBV30
j_call: TRBJ1-4
cdr3_aa: AWSRSEKLF